The T cell receptor beta chain described here comes from a study of identical twins (dated by TCRdb to 2016 to 2017). Background on the whole study: To test whether fetal clonotypes persist, this study deep-sequenced TCR alpha and beta repertoires from monozygotic twins, from unrelated adults of various ages, and from cord blood. To rule out contamination, replicate twin experiments were performed at different times with different library preparation protocols.

The sample holds a few counts of this clonotype. Its binding antigen is unknown. No per-base quality is available; no much larger clone lies one base away. The CDR3 measures 15 amino acids from cysteine to phenylalanine. The kept DNA is CDR3 alone, 45 bases in frame from the first base. V lost 4 bases and J lost 6 bases, and the count of bases not matched to a germline gene is 8. Via the germline V gene, CDR1 is LGHNA and CDR2 YSLEER. What the study reported, not specific to this receptor: Fewer insertions were carried by abundant cord blood beta clonotypes; a weaker similar trend was observed in young adult naive repertoires, while no such trend was observed in memory repertoires. Compared with coincidental sharing between unrelated individuals, out-of-frame TCR alpha sequences shared between twins showed an excess of sequences with low generation probability. Out-of-frame TCR alpha sharing in monozygotic twins was systematically underestimated by recombination models, whereas sharing between unrelated individuals was in agreement with the recombination models. Conclusions relied on cross-sectional statistical analysis, since the same donors could not be followed over many years. Invariant T cells such as MAIT and iNKT could partly confound zero-insertion analyses, although diverse VJ usage argued against such confounding for most clonotypes. Excess twin sharing in beta out-of-frame sequences was weaker because fewer shared sequences lowered the signal-to-noise ratio.

Every donor in the study was a healthy Caucasian. The twin cohort comprised three pairs of female monozygotic twins, all aged roughly 18 to 29 years. The RNA used for TCR libraries was isolated from peripheral blood mononuclear cells. Library preparation employed 5' RACE. For sequencing, an Illumina HiSeq 2000 was employed. Template switching introduced a universal primer binding site; the final cDNA contained a unique molecular identifier, enabling accurate counting of TCR cDNA molecules. Specific primers in the conserved constant-segment region were used to synthesize first-strand cDNA for the TCR alpha and beta chains. Each cDNA library was double barcoded, with a SMART-Mk sample barcode plus Illumina barcodes, to control for contamination. Two successive PCR steps introduced TruSeq adapter sequences along with Illumina sample barcodes. TCR alpha and beta cDNA libraries were sequenced on the Illumina HiSeq platform with custom primers. From the authors' description of their analysis: MiGEC processed the raw reads to extract unique molecular identifiers, while MiXCR was used to determine the CDR3 positions. For each individual, recombination models were inferred using an EM algorithm with the repgenHMM and IGoR tools. Shared clonotype analysis was performed with the tcR package in R, normalizing sharing by the product of cloneset sizes. To study raw recombination free of thymic and clonal selection effects, out-of-frame nonproductive sequences were analyzed. TCRdb ran its own pipeline on the public reads, namely fastp trimming at Q25 and MiXCR clone calling, and kept in-frame beta chains. Under each unique CDR3 protein, matching rows form one entry showing the most common genes and DNA. For this entry, the V and J calls and clone size follow TCRdb and not the study's own pipeline. This sample holds about 720,000 distinct CDR3 sequences; over 8.5% were observed only once. In total, the top ten clones hold 0.75% to 1% of the sample.

Another study also made use of these data, one on yellow fever vaccine responses in identical twins. The second study reports: The T cell response to vaccination in identical twins was reported by the authors to appear partly convergent and partly personalized. In the study, vaccine-responding T cell clones were precisely tracked in identical twins.

The receptor comes from a woman in her late teens or twenties in good health. The sequence joins TRBV4-3 to TRBJ2-4, with 8 bases in between that match TRBD2. What was sequenced was PBMCs. The nucleotide sequence reads TGCGCCAGCAGCCCCGGACGGGAGGGCGGAAACATTCAGTACTTC. It translates as CASSPGREGGNIQYF.